The 27 T cell receptor beta chains below all came from one sample that was sequenced in a study of cytomegalovirus exposure and HLA in healthy donors. The study ran its PCR with 60 Vbeta and 13 Jbeta primers. Clones were read by immunoSEQ multiplex PCR, and TCRdb kept only the in-frame ones, dropping some. The sample lists approximately 140,000 clones; 75% to 85% were seen once. Input material: PBMCs. Every receptor here comes from a female donor in good health and CMV-seronegative.

This sequence joins TRBV11-2 and TRBJ1-2; 9 nucleotides agree with TRBD1. From germline, CDR1 is SGHAT and CDR2 FQNNGV. Trimming removed 5 bases from V and 4 bases from J; junction bases left unmatched: 8. The CDR3 loop spans 15 amino acids. DNA for the CDR3: TGTGCCAGCAGCCAAACAGGGGGCGCTTCCTATGGCTACACCTTC. This translates into CASSQTGGASYGYTF.

The CDR3 DNA reads as TGTGCCTGGAGTGTACGGAGGGCCAAAAACATTCAGTACTTC. It yields the protein CAWSVRRAKNIQYF. V usage is TRBV30 and J usage is TRBJ2-4, with D maybe TRBD2 (5 bases). This CDR3 has 14 amino acids. From germline, CDR1 is GTSNPN and CDR2 SVGIG (reference sequence). Trimming left V 0 bases short and J 1 base short, with 7 bases between. The full variable domain, in which reference TRBV30 and TRBJ2-4 provide the parts outside the CDR3, is SQTIHQWPATLVQPVGSPLSLECTVEGTSNPNLYWYRQAAGRGLQLLFYSVGIGQISSEVPQNLSASRPQDRQFILSSKKLLLSDSGFYLCAWSVRRAKNIQYFGAGTRLSVL.

The V gene is TRBV2, the J gene TRBJ2-7; the match to TRBD2 covers 7 bases. With 7 bases clipped from V and 4 bases from J, the junction kept 13 bases outside the gene matches. The CDR3 consists of 15 residues. Germline V gene data show CDR1 as SNHLY and CDR2 as FYNNEI. The CDR3: CASTREASLHYEQYF. CDR3 coding DNA: TGTGCCAGCACCCGGGAGGCGTCTCTACATTACGAGCAGTACTTC.

The chain uses TRBV27 and TRBJ2-5; 12 bases align to TRBD2. The germline CDR1 and CDR2 sequences are MNHEY and SMNVEV (reference sequence). This CDR3 is 17 amino acids long. The ends lost 1 base at V and 5 bases at J; junction bases unmatched: 8. CDR3: CASSLFSSGGAGETQYF. DNA for the CDR3: TGTGCCAGCAGTTTATTTTCTAGCGGGGGGGCTGGGGAGACCCAGTACTTC.

The chain combines TRBV18 with TRBJ1-2, with 8 nucleotides matching TRBD1. The CDR3 is 14 amino acids. In germline, CDR1 is KGHSH, CDR2 LQKENI. V shed 3 bases, J shed 5 bases, and the junction held 5 bases outside the gene matches. The CDR3 loop is CASSPGTGEYGYTF. The CDR3 nucleotides read TGTGCCAGCTCACCCGGGACAGGTGAATATGGCTACACCTTC.

V and J are TRBV20-1 and TRBJ1-5; perhaps TRBD1 as D (6 bases). From germline, CDR1 is DFQATT and CDR2 SNEGSKA (reference sequence). V gave up 0 bases and J gave up 13 bases, with 10 bases separating them. The CDR3 totals 11 residues. CDR3 coding DNA: TGCAGTGCTAGAGACCGGGACACACAGCATTTT. Protein product: CSARDRDTQHF.

The V and J genes are TRBV30 and TRBJ1-4; D not certain. V shed 1 base and J shed 6 bases, with 12 bases lying between them. The germline V gene encodes CDR1 GTSNPN and CDR2 SVGIG (reference sequence). The CDR3 extends over 14 amino acids. CDR3 DNA sequence: TGTGCCTGGAGTGCACTCTCAGCGGATGAAAAACTGTTTTTT. Translated, it gives CAWSALSADEKLFF. Drawing the rest from reference TRBV30 and TRBJ1-4, the complete variable domain is SQTIHQWPATLVQPVGSPLSLECTVEGTSNPNLYWYRQAAGRGLQLLFYSVGIGQISSEVPQNLSASRPQDRQFILSSKKLLLSDSGFYLCAWSALSADEKLFFGSGTQLSVL.

The table lists this clone with a few counts. The chain combines TRBV7-2 with TRBJ2-7, with D possibly matching TRBD2 (6 bases). The V end was cut by 5 bases, the J end by 1 base, with 18 bases between. Germline CDR1 is SGHTA and CDR2 is FQGNSA. CDR3 length: 16 amino acids. The CDR3 here is CASSPTPGTHSYEQYF. Written as DNA, the CDR3 is TGTGCCAGCAGCCCCACCCCCGGGACTCATTCCTACGAGCAGTACTTC.

This clone was observed a few times. The chain is built from TRBV2 and TRBJ1-3; 9 bases are shared with TRBD1. CDR3 length equals 12 residues. Unmatched junction bases numbered 4, after V lost 9 bases and J lost 7 bases. Germline V gene sequence: CDR1 SNHLY, CDR2 FYNNEI. CDR3 sequence (DNA): TGTGCCAGGGAAGACAGGGGGAACACCATATATTTT. This sequence encodes CAREDRGNTIYF.

V gene TRBV7-8 combines with J gene TRBJ2-3, with D hard to call. This CDR3 spans 13 amino acids. V shed 2 bases and J shed 0 bases, with 3 bases lying between them. Per germline, CDR1 SGHVS and CDR2 FQNEAQ. The CDR3: CASSLLSTDTQYF. The CDR3 bases are TGTGCCAGCAGCTTACTAAGCACAGATACGCAGTATTTT. Filled out from reference TRBV7-8 and TRBJ2-3, the complete variable domain reads GAGVSQSPRYKVAKRGQDVALRCDPISGHVSLFWYQQALGQGPEFLTYFQNEAQLDKSGLPSDRFFAERPEGSVSTLKIQRTQQEDSAVYLCASSLLSTDTQYFGPGTRLTVL.

This clone was seen once. This chain uses TRBV5-4 with TRBJ1-2; unclear D gene. Between the trimmed V and J ends, which lost 4 bases and 9 bases, there was a span of 22 bases. The CDR3 spans 15 residues. The germline gives CDR1 SGHNT, CDR2 YYREEE (reference sequence). Here the CDR3 reads CASSMLGEAPRSYTF. The CDR3 nucleotides are TGTGCCAGCAGCATGCTTGGGGAGGCCCCTCGCAGCTACACCTTC.

This rearrangement joins TRBV4-3 to TRBJ1-4, with D unresolved. Trimming pared 2 bases from V and 8 bases from J, leaving 9 bases between. CDR1 LGHNA and CDR2 YSLEER come from the germline V gene. The CDR3 has 13 amino acids. The CDR3 coding sequence is TGCGCCAGCAGCCAACCCGGGTCGGAAAAACTGTTTTTT. This encodes CASSQPGSEKLFF.

V gene TRBV11-3 combines with J gene TRBJ2-3; 7 nucleotides match TRBD1. The trim removed 1 base at V and 6 bases at J, leaving 7 bases unmatched. CDR3 length equals 15 residues. The germline V gene encodes CDR1 SGHNT and CDR2 YENEEA. CDR3 nucleotides: TGTGCCAGCAGCTTAGTGGTAGGGGGCATGGATACGCAGTATTTT. This translates into CASSLVVGGMDTQYF.

The V gene is TRBV6-5, the J gene TRBJ1-2; a possible D gene is TRBD1 (5 bases). The CDR3 is 13 amino acids. V was clipped by 7 bases and J by 3 bases, with 12 bases between them. Germline V gene data show CDR1 as MNHEY and CDR2 as SVGAGI. This CDR3 is CASTLDRYYGYTF. The CDR3 coding sequence is TGTGCCAGCACCCTCGACAGATACTATGGCTACACCTTC.

The genes are TRBV4-2 and TRBJ2-2, with TRBD1 identical over 7 bases. V was pared by 1 base and J by 0 bases, with 5 bases of the junction left unmatched. The CDR3 is made up of 17 amino acids. Germline CDR1 reads LGHNA; CDR2 reads YNFKEQ. The CDR3 nucleotides are TGTGCCAGCAGCCAAGTCGGACAGGCCCCGAACACCGGGGAGCTGTTTTTT. It yields the protein CASSQVGQAPNTGELFF.

V and J are TRBV29-1 and TRBJ2-1; TRBD2 might be the D (5 bases). Germline CDR1 reads SQVTM; CDR2 reads ANQGSEA. The V and J ends lost 8 bases and 4 bases respectively, with 12 bases between them. The CDR3 totals 12 residues. CDR3 sequence reads: CSLEGLYNEQFF. The CDR3 region has the DNA TGCAGCCTAGAAGGACTGTACAATGAGCAGTTCTTC.

The sample holds one count of this clone. CDR3 coding DNA: TGTGCCAGCAGCTTAGGACAGGGGGGGAACACTGAAGCTTTCTTT. Its translation: CASSLGQGGNTEAFF. This rearrangement joins TRBV11-1 to TRBJ1-1; 9 nucleotides align to TRBD1. This CDR3 is built from 15 residues. V was pared by 1 base and J by 1 base, with 1 base of the junction left unmatched. The germline CDR1 and CDR2 sequences are SGHAT and FQDESV (reference sequence).

The gene calls are TRBV2 and TRBJ2-1; TRBD2 matches at 11 bases. The germline V gene encodes CDR1 SNHLY and CDR2 FYNNEI. J lost 8 bases, V lost 6 bases, and 6 bases had no gene match. The CDR3 has 14 residues. The CDR3 DNA follows: TGTGCCAGCAGGCCAGGGACTAGCGGAGATGAGCAGTTCTTC. As protein: CASRPGTSGDEQFF. Drawing the rest from reference TRBV2 and TRBJ2-1, the complete variable domain is EPEVTQTPSHQVTQMGQEVILRCVPISNHLYFYWYRQILGQKVEFLVSFYNNEISEKSEIFDDQFSVERPDGSNFTLKIRSTKLEDSAMYFCASRPGTSGDEQFFGPGTRLTVL.

This clone was picked up a small number of times. This chain links TRBV2 with TRBJ2-7, with 8 nucleotides matching TRBD2. The V and J ends lost 6 bases and 0 bases, in that order; junction bases with no gene match: 7. The V gene's germline CDR1 is SNHLY and CDR2 FYNNEI. The CDR3 loop spans 15 amino acids. CDR3 sequence (DNA): TGTGCCAGCAGCCGACTAGCGAGGAGCTCCTACGAGCAGTACTTC. Its protein is CASSRLARSSYEQYF.

This clone was seen only a few times. The chain carries TRBV6-5 and TRBJ1-1; no clear D. This CDR3 is built from 15 residues. V was cut by 4 bases and J by 8 bases, with 20 bases left in between. Germline V gene lookup returns CDR1 MNHEY and CDR2 SVGAGI. In DNA form, the CDR3 reads TGTGCCAGCAGTTGGCCTAGCAGGAGCTCGGGGGAAGCTTTCTTT. The encoded protein is CASSWPSRSSGEAFF.

This sequence joins TRBV10-3 and TRBJ2-5; the match to TRBD2 covers 7 bases. CDR1 is ENHRY, CDR2 SYGVKD, per germline. CDR3 length equals 14 residues. Losses at the gene ends were 5 bases for V and 5 bases for J; bases not matched to a gene: 8. The CDR3 DNA sequence: TGTGCCATCAGTTTTGGTGGGGAGGGGGAGACCCAGTACTTC. It translates to CAISFGGEGETQYF.

V is TRBV5-1 and J is TRBJ1-1; perhaps TRBD1 as D (6 bases). This CDR3 has 15 amino acids. V was pared by 2 bases and J by 3 bases, with 14 bases between. In germline, CDR1 is SGHRS, CDR2 YFSETQ. CDR3 sequence (DNA): TGCGCCAGCAGCTTCCGTGGAGGGGGGGACACTGAAGCTTTCTTT. This encodes CASSFRGGGDTEAFF.

V usage is TRBV11-2 and J usage is TRBJ2-1; 12 bases line up with TRBD2. Trimming removed 3 bases from V and 1 base from J; junction bases left unmatched: 4. The CDR3 is made up of 17 amino acids. CDR1 SGHAT and CDR2 FQNNGV come from the germline V gene. The CDR3 DNA follows: TGTGCCAGCAGCTTCCGACTAGCGGGGGTATCCTACAATGAGCAGTTCTTC. This encodes CASSFRLAGVSYNEQFF.

This clone is medium-sized in the sample. The J gene is TRBJ2-3, the V gene TRBV7-9, with 8 bases that match TRBD1. Germline loops: CDR1 SEHNR, CDR2 FQNEAQ (reference sequence). This CDR3 spans 16 amino acids. With 3 bases clipped from V and 5 bases from J, the junction kept 10 bases outside the gene matches. CDR3 in amino acids: CASSFSGGAKRDTQYF. CDR3 DNA sequence: TGTGCCAGCAGCTTCTCAGGGGGCGCAAAACGAGATACGCAGTATTTT.

A few counts support this clone. The rearrangement joins TRBV5-4 to TRBJ1-2; TRBD1 might be the D (5 bases). The germline V gene has CDR1 SGHNT and CDR2 YYREEE (reference sequence). Trimming left V 4 bases short and J 5 bases short, with 15 bases between. This CDR3 spans 14 amino acids. The CDR3 sequence is CASSPGGMRYGYTF. The DNA for the CDR3 is TGTGCCAGCAGCCCGGGGGGGATGAGATATGGCTACACCTTC.

In DNA, the CDR3 is TGTGCCAGCAGCTTACAAGGGGGAGCAGGCTCACCCCTCCACTTT. Protein sequence: CASSLQGGAGSPLHF. The genes are TRBV7-3 and TRBJ1-6, with D possibly TRBD1 on 6 matching bases. CDR1 SGHTA and CDR2 FQGTGA come from the germline V gene. V lost 2 bases to trimming and J lost 10 bases, with 15 bases between them. The CDR3 is 15 amino acids.

This clone was found once. The chain carries TRBV29-1 and TRBJ2-3; D gene unclear. Between the trimmed V and J ends, which lost 4 bases and 6 bases, there was a span of 8 bases. The CDR3 covers 11 residues. Germline CDR1 reads SQVTM; CDR2 reads ANQGSEA. This CDR3 reads CSVVPRDTQYF. CDR3 DNA sequence: TGCAGCGTTGTTCCGAGGGATACGCAGTATTTT.